This paragraph covers one TCR beta chain sequence. This entry is derived from a study of blood T cell repertoires in COVID-19. Study-level background: Samples taken during acute and convalescent COVID-19 were collected in the United States, Italy and Spain.

Source study methods: Quantification of nucleated cells was approximated via reference gene primer amplification. Assay used: immunoSEQ multiplex PCR; TCRdb lists only in-frame clones, some missing. V, J and clone size reflect that table, while D and trimming were determined from the DNA. The table shows around 94,000 clones, with 85% to 90% occurring only once. Germline V gene sequence: CDR1 MNHNY, CDR2 SVGAGI (reference sequence). Germline trimming cut 2 bases from V and 9 bases from J; bases unmatched to any gene: 12. This CDR3 has 16 residues. This sequence originates from a man between 45 and 60 years old with active or convalescent COVID-19. V and J are TRBV6-6 and TRBJ2-1; 8 bases are a match to TRBD1. The source material was peripheral blood. This CDR3 reads CASSYPRTGFRGEQFF. The DNA for the CDR3 is TGTGCCAGCAGTTACCCACGGACAGGGTTCAGGGGTGAGCAGTTCTTC.